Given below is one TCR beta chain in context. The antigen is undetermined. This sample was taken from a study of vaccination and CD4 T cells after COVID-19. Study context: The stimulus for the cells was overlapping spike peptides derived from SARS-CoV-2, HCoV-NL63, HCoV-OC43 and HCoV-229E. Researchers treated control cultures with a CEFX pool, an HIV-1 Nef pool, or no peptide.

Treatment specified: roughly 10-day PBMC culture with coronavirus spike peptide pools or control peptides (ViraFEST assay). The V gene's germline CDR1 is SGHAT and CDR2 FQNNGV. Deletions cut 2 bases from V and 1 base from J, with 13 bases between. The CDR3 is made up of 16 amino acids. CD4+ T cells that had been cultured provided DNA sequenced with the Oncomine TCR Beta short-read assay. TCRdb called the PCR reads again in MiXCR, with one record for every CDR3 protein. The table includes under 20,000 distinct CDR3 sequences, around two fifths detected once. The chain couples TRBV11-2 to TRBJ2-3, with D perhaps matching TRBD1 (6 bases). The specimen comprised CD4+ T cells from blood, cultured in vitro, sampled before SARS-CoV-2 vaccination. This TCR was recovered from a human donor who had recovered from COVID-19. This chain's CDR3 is CASSLMGRTGTDTQYF. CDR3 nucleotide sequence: TGTGCCAGCAGCTTAATGGGTCGGACAGGCACAGATACGCAGTATTTT.